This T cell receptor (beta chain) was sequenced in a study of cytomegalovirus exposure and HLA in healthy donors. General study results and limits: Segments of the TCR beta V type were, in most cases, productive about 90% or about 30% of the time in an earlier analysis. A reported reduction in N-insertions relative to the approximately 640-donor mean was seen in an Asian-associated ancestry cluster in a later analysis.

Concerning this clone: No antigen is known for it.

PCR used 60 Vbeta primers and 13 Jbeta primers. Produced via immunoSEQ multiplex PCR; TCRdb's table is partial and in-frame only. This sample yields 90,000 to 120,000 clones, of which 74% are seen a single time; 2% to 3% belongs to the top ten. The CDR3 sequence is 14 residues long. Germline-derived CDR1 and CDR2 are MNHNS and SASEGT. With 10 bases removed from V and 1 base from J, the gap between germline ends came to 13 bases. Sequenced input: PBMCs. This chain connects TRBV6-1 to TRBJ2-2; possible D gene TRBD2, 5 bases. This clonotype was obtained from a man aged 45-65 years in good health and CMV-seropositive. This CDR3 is CATSGAVNTGELFF. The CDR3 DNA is TGTGCCACCAGCGGAGCGGTGAACACCGGGGAGCTGTTTTTT.